This T cell receptor beta chain was documented in a study of PD-1 blockade in mismatch repair-deficient tumors. Germline assignment: CDR1 SNHLY and CDR2 FYNNEI. Trimming took off 7 bases at V and 0 bases at J, with 8 bases between the two ends. The length of the CDR3 is 13 residues. The table came from immunoSEQ multiplex PCR; TCRdb's copy has only in-frame clones and leaves some out. This sample yields tens of thousands of clones, of which around 85% are seen a single time; about 2.4% belongs to the top ten. The material was peripheral blood, obtained 12 weeks after starting pembrolizumab. The TCR originated in an adult with mismatch repair-deficient cancer. The chain is built from TRBV2 and TRBJ2-3, with D possibly TRBD2 on 6 matching bases. The DNA of the CDR3 is TGTGCCAGCACTCGGGGGAGCACAGATACGCAGTATTTT. The encoded protein is CASTRGSTDTQYF.